This TCR beta chain was identified during a study of T cell changes during pregnancy in multiple sclerosis. Produced via immunoSEQ multiplex PCR; TCRdb's table is partial and in-frame only. The sample lists around 100,000 clones; roughly 93% were seen once. This CDR3 is built from 14 residues. Germline values: CDR1 MDHEN, CDR2 SYDVKM. The V and J ends lost 8 bases and 2 bases respectively, with 14 bases between them. The source is a female donor with multiple sclerosis, enrolled in a pregnancy study. The sample consisted of peripheral blood, taken after pregnancy. The chain employs TRBV28 and TRBJ2-3; D is perhaps TRBD1 (6 bases). The chain's CDR3 is CASRWGRATDTQYF. The CDR3 nucleotides read TGTGCCAGCCGCTGGGGGCGCGCCACAGATACGCAGTATTTT.